The clone carrying this TCR beta chain was counted only a few times. Antigen specificity is unknown. The source of the sample is a study of T-cell reconstitution after alpha-beta-depleted transplantation in children. This sample's TCRbeta library carried unique molecular identifier barcodes. MiXCR, run by TCRdb on the PCR reads, gives a single entry per CDR3 protein. The table shows about 980,000 distinct CDR3 sequences, with about 29% occurring only once. V shed 4 bases, J shed 0 bases, and the junction held 5 bases outside the gene matches. CDR3 size: 15 residues. Looked up from germline, CDR1 is SGHRS and CDR2 is YFSETQ. Study-wide findings and caveats: Once a year had passed after transplant, T-cell counts and diversity came mostly from newly produced T cells. Several hundred expanded graft clones reportedly supplied alpha-beta T cells about two months after transplant. Several patients had high TCRbeta diversity at day 60; it came from surviving recipient T cells and thymic progenitors.

Sequenced here: PBMCs, mostly from graft donor cells, sampled 360 days after TCRalphabeta/CD19-depleted stem cell transplant. The J gene is TRBJ1-1, the V gene TRBV5-1; 8 bases are a match to TRBD1. The TCR was taken from a boy under two years old who had a stem cell transplant for SCID, so the T cells may come from the graft donor. The CDR3 region is CASSPETGVNTEAFF. DNA for the CDR3: TGCGCCAGCAGCCCAGAGACAGGGGTGAACACTGAAGCTTTCTTT.